In its sample, the clone carrying this T cell receptor beta chain is medium-sized. Its antigen remains unidentified. Around 500 ng RNA was reverse transcribed with alpha and beta constant-region primers. Separate chain-specific third strand synthesis with multiplexing indices produced the alpha and beta libraries. Each CDR3 protein is one row after TCRdb ran MiXCR on the 5' RACE reads. The sample shows roughly 4,200 distinct CDR3 sequences, roughly 13% of them seen only once. CDR1 and CDR2 from the germline V gene are SGHAT and FQDESV (reference sequence). The CDR3 totals 16 residues. The ends lost 5 bases at V and 2 bases at J; junction bases unmatched: 9. This entry comes from a study of HIV-infected patients and healthy controls. Study-level results: HIV-associated CDR3 frequencies dropped significantly during therapy; CMV-associated ones, mostly rising, changed nonsignificantly.

No cell fractionation was done, so the repertoire covers all unsorted peripheral blood T cells. Here the sequenced sample was blood, taken before antiretroviral therapy. The TCR sequence derives from an adult with HIV infection. The genes are TRBV11-1 and TRBJ2-1; 7 bases align to TRBD2. CDR3 nucleotides: TGTGCCAGCAGCCGACTCAAGCGGGAACCCTACAATGAGCAGTTCTTC. This translates into CASSRLKREPYNEQFF.